The source of this TCR beta chain is a study of blood T cell repertoires in COVID-19 (dated by TCRdb to the early 2020s). In the study overall: The collaborator samples originated in the United States, Italy and Spain and spanned the acute and convalescent phases of COVID-19. The dataset comprised deeply sampled blood TCRbeta repertoires from subjects exposed to, actively infected with, or recovered from COVID-19. The repertoires were made available in a free public database intended to serve as a resource for research on the immune response to SARS-CoV-2. HLA class I and class II types, where available, came from metadata supplied by the sample provider rather than from assay-based typing. The samples were drawn from two sources: the first 160 participants of the ongoing ImmuneRACE study, and 1,000 to 1,500 subjects contributed by 6 global collaborators. Nearly every sample came with metadata listing a de-identified subject ID, COVID-19 status, age in years and sex. The material from the prospective study consisted of cDNA or gDNA derived from T cells, B-cell-depleted T cells, or PBMCs. Broader findings and caveats from the paper: The amount of clinical and demographic metadata varied by source and participant and was provided uncurated.

From the cysteine up to the phenylalanine, the CDR3 has a length of 16 residues. Kept here is only the CDR3 DNA, which spans 48 bases and is read in frame from base 1. A distance of 16 bases separates the germline ends of V and J, which lose 2 bases and 6 bases respectively. Reading the germline V gene gives CDR1 MNHEY and CDR2 SVGEGT. Worth noting for this clone: Its specific antigen is unknown. Base qualities are not at hand, and no much larger clone is one base apart.

In the prospective study, participants were 18 to 89 years old, resided in approximately 25 geographic areas of the United States, and were enrolled through a virtual design. To assign participants to cohorts, the prospective study relied on clinical history that participants themselves reported in a screening survey and a study questionnaire. Recovered participants in ImmuneRACE Cohort 3 were defined by two consecutive negative NP/OP PCR tests, clearance by a healthcare professional, or resolution of symptoms. In the prospective study, mobile phlebotomists collected whole blood, serum and a nasopharyngeal or oropharyngeal swab from each participant. Over a roughly 2-month period, participants in the prospective study had the option of providing additional blood draws and questionnaires. Before DNA extraction, prospective study blood samples were shipped either frozen or at room temperature. TCRbeta CDR3 regions were amplified from genomic DNA by means of the immunoSEQ Assay, a bias-controlled multiplex PCR. The original methods were these. Nucleated cell counts per sample were estimated from amplification of reference gene primers within the assay. Sequence reads were collapsed and filtered to measure the absolute abundance of every unique TCRbeta CDR3 rearrangement. Productive Simpson clonality was computed per sample as the square root of Simpson's diversity index over productive rearrangements. TCRdb holds this immuneACCESS table with in-frame rearrangements only. Some clones are missing; in checked studies, unresolved V genes explain under half, and the rest has no known cause. Clone size and the V and J calls come from that table; the DNA yielded D and trimming. For this sample the table gives 250,000 to 350,000 clones, of which approximately 92% were detected only once. The ten largest clones capture around 18% of the sample.

The TCR comes from a woman between 25 and 40 years old who had recovered from COVID-19. Specimen: PBMCs or T cells enriched from blood (not recorded which). The receptor chain draws on TRBV6-2 or TRBV6-3 and TRBJ2-2; the D gene is perhaps TRBD2, from 5 matching bases. At the DNA level, the sequence is TGTGCCAGCAGTTACGCTCCGGACTCCCCTCCCGGGGAGCTGTTTTTT. It translates as CASSYAPDSPPGELFF.